Listed below are T cell receptor beta chains from one sample, sequenced in a study of T cells in localized non-small cell lung cancer. TCRdb keeps only in-frame clones here, not all; method: immunoSEQ multiplex PCR. The repertoire includes over 30,000 clones, approximately 88% of them detected once, and less than 3.5% sits in the top ten. The sample consisted of peripheral blood, taken before any cancer treatment. The receptor source for this set is a woman aged 40-69 years with stage I lung adenocarcinoma. The CDR3 runs from the conserved cysteine through the conserved F or W. Each record gives: J gene, D gene, V gene, CDR3 protein, CDR3 DNA. A D gene is named only where the DNA matches it firmly.

J gene: TRBJ1-2
D gene: TRBD1
V gene: TRBV28
CDR3 protein: CASSSTPRTGTDGYTF
CDR3 DNA: TGTGCCAGCAGTTCCACCCCGCGGACAGGGACGGATGGCTACACCTTC

J gene: TRBJ2-7
D gene: -
V gene: TRBV5-1
CDR3 protein: CASSLGAYEQYF
CDR3 DNA: TGCGCCAGCAGTCTTGGAGCCTACGAGCAGTACTTC

J gene: TRBJ2-3
D gene: -
V gene: TRBV7-9
CDR3 protein: CASSLAITDTQYF
CDR3 DNA: TGTGCCAGCAGCTTAGCGATAACAGATACGCAGTATTTT

J gene: TRBJ2-1
D gene: TRBD2
V gene: TRBV2
CDR3 protein: CATPGTSENEQFF
CDR3 DNA: TGTGCCACCCCCGGGACTAGCGAGAATGAGCAGTTCTTC

J gene: TRBJ1-4
D gene: -
V gene: TRBV5-1
CDR3 protein: CASSLRGSNEKLFF
CDR3 DNA: TGCGCCAGCAGCTTGCGGGGATCTAATGAAAAACTGTTTTTT

J gene: TRBJ2-1
D gene: -
V gene: TRBV7-7
CDR3 protein: CASSSVGGSYNEQFF
CDR3 DNA: TGTGCTAGCAGCTCGGTGGGGGGCTCCTACAATGAGCAGTTCTTC

J gene: TRBJ1-1
D gene: -
V gene: TRBV4-1
CDR3 protein: CASSQAAEAFF
CDR3 DNA: TGCGCCAGCAGCCAAGCAGCTGAAGCTTTCTTT

J gene: TRBJ2-1
D gene: -
V gene: TRBV5-5
CDR3 protein: CASSPRPLLDPNNEQFF
CDR3 DNA: TGTGCCAGCAGCCCGCGCCCTTTACTAGACCCCAACAATGAGCAGTTCTTC

J gene: TRBJ2-7
D gene: -
V gene: TRBV30
CDR3 protein: CAWSFPGGYEQYF
CDR3 DNA: TGTGCCTGGAGCTTCCCCGGCGGGTACGAGCAGTACTTC

J gene: TRBJ1-1
D gene: TRBD1
V gene: TRBV9
CDR3 protein: CASSVGSQGARTEAFF
CDR3 DNA: TGTGCCAGCAGCGTAGGAAGTCAGGGGGCGCGAACTGAAGCTTTCTTT

J gene: TRBJ2-3
D gene: TRBD1
V gene: TRBV7-9
CDR3 protein: CASSPGTGNTDTQYF
CDR3 DNA: TGTGCCAGCAGCCCCGGGACAGGGAACACAGATACGCAGTATTTT

J gene: TRBJ2-1
D gene: TRBD2
V gene: TRBV7-2
CDR3 protein: CASSLLAGTTYNEQFF
CDR3 DNA: TGTGCCAGCAGCTTACTAGCGGGGACTACCTACAATGAGCAGTTCTTC

J gene: TRBJ2-2
D gene: -
V gene: TRBV5-5
CDR3 protein: CASSFIASTGELFF
CDR3 DNA: TGTGCCAGCAGCTTCATTGCCTCAACCGGGGAGCTGTTTTTT

J gene: TRBJ2-1
D gene: TRBD2
V gene: TRBV19
CDR3 protein: CASSIEKPGLAFYNEQFF
CDR3 DNA: TGTGCCAGTAGTATAGAGAAACCGGGACTAGCGTTCTACAATGAGCAGTTCTTC

J gene: TRBJ2-5
D gene: -
V gene: TRBV4-1
CDR3 protein: CASSQDPTRETQYF
CDR3 DNA: TGCGCCAGCAGCCAAGACCCCACTCGGGAGACCCAGTACTTC

J gene: TRBJ1-5
D gene: -
V gene: TRBV5-1
CDR3 protein: CASSPAPGDVGQPQHF
CDR3 DNA: TGCGCCAGCAGCCCGGCCCCAGGGGATGTTGGGCAGCCCCAGCATTTT